This TCR beta chain comes out of a study of blood T cells in healthy people across ages. Losses at the gene ends were 4 bases for V and 4 bases for J; bases not matched to a gene: 2. The CDR3 contains 14 residues. Germline V gene data show CDR1 as DFQATT and CDR2 as SNEGSKA (reference sequence). This clonotype was detected ten times or more. With a J-beta primer mix and a sample-barcoded 5' primer, a second PCR ran roughly 6 to 12 cycles. TCRdb itself ran the 5' RACE reads through MiXCR, one entry per CDR3 protein. Seen here are some 1.7 million distinct CDR3 sequences, under 30% observed once, and the top ten hold roughly 8%.

This chain joins TRBV20-1 and TRBJ2-1, with 12 bases identical to TRBD2. The specimen was blood. The receptor was isolated from a woman under 40 in good health. The CDR3: CSAKTSGSYNEQFF. For the CDR3, the DNA is TGCAGTGCTAAGACTAGCGGGAGTTACAATGAGCAGTTCTTC.